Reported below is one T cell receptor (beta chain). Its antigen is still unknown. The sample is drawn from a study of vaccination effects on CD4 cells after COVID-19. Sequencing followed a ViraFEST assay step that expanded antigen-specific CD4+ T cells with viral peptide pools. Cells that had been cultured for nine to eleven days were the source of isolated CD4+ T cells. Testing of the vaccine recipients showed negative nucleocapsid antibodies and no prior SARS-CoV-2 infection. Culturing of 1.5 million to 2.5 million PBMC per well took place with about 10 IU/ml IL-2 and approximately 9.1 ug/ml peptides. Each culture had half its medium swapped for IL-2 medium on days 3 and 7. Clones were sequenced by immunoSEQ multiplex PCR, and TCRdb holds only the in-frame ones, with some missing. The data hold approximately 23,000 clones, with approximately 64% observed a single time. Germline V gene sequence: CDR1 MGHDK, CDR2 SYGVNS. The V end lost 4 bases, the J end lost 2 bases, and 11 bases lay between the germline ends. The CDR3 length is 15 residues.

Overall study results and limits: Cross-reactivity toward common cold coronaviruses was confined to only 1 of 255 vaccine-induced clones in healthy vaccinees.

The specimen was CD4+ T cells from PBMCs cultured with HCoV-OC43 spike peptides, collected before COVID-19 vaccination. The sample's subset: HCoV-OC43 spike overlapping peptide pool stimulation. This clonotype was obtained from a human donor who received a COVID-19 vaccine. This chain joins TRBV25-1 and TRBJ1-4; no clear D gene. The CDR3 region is CASSGLEQTNEKLFF. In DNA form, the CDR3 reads TGTGCCAGCAGTGGTTTGGAACAGACTAATGAAAAACTGTTTTTT.